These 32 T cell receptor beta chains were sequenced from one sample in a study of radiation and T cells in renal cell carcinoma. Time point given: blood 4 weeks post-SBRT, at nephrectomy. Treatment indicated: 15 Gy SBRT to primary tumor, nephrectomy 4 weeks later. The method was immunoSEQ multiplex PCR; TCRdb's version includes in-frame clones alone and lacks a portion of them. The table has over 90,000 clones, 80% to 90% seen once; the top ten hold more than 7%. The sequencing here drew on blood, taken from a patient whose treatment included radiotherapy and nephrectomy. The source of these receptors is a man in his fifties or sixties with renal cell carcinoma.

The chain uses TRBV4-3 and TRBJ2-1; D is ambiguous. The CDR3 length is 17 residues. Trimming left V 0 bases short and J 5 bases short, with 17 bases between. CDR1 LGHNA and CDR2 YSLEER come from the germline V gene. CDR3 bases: TGCGCCAGCAGCCAAGACTTCCTTCGGGTGGCCGACAATGAGCAGTTCTTC. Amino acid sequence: CASSQDFLRVADNEQFF.

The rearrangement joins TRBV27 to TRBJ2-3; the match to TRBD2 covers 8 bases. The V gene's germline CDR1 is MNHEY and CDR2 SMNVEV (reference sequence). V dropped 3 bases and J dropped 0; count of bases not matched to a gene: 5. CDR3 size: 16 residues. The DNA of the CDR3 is TGTGCCAGCAGTTTGGCGGGAGGTTACAGCACAGATACGCAGTATTTT. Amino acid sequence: CASSLAGGYSTDTQYF.

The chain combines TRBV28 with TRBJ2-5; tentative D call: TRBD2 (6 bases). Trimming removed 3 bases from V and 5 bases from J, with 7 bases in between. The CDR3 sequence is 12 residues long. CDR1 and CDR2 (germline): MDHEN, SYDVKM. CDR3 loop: CASSFRGETQYF. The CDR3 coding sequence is TGTGCCAGCAGTTTTCGGGGGGAGACCCAGTACTTC. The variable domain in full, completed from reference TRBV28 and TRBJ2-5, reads DVKVTQSSRYLVKRTGEKVFLECVQDMDHENMFWYRQDPGLGLRLIYFSYDVKMKEKGDIPEGYSVSREKKERFSLILESASTNQTSMYLCASSFRGETQYFGPGTRLLVL.

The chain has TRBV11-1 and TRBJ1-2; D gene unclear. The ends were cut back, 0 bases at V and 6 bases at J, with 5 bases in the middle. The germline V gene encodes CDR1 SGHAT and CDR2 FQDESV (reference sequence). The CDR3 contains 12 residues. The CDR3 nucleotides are TGTGCCAGCAGCTTAGCAGGGAATGGCTACACCTTC. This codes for CASSLAGNGYTF.

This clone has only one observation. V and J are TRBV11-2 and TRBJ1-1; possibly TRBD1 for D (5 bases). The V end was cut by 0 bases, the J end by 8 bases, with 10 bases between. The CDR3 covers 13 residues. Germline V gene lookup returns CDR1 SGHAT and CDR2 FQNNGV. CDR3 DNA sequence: TGTGCCAGCAGCTTAGACCACAGGTCGGAAGCTTTCTTT. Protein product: CASSLDHRSEAFF.

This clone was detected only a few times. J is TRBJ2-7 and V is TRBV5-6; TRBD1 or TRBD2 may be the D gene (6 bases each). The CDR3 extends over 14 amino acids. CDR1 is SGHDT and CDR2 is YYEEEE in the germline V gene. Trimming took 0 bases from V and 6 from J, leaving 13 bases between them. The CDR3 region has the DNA TGTGCCAGCAGCTTGGGGTTCGGGGGCAGCGAGCAGTACTTC. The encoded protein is CASSLGFGGSEQYF.

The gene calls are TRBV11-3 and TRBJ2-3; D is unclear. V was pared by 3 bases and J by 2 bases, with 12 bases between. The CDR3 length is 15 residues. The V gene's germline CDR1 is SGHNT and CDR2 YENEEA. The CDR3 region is CASSLGSIPTDTQYF. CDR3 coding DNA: TGTGCCAGCAGCTTGGGGTCGATCCCCACAGATACGCAGTATTTT.

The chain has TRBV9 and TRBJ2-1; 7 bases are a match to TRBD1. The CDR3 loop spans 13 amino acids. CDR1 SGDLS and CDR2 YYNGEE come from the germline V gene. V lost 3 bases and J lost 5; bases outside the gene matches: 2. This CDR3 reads CASSGDRHNEQFF. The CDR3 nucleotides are TGTGCCAGCAGCGGGGACAGACACAATGAGCAGTTCTTC.

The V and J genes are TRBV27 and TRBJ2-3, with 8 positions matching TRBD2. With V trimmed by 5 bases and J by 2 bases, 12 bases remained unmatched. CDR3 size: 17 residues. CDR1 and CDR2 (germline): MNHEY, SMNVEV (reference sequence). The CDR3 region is CASSTPGLAGYTDTQYF. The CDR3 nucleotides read TGTGCCAGCAGTACCCCGGGGCTAGCGGGTTACACAGATACGCAGTATTTT.

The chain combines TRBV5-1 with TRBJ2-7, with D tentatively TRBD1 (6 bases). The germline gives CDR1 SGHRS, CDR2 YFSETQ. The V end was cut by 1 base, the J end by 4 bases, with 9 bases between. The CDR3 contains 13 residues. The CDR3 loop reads CASSLQQGYEQYF. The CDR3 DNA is TGCGCCAGCAGCTTGCAGCAGGGGTACGAGCAGTACTTC.

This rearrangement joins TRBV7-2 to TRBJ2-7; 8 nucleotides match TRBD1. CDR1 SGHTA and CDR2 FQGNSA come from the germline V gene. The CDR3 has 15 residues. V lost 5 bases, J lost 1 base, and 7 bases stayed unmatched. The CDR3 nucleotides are TGTGCCAGCAGCCCCCAGGGGGCGCTTTCCTACGAGCAGTACTTC. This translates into CASSPQGALSYEQYF.

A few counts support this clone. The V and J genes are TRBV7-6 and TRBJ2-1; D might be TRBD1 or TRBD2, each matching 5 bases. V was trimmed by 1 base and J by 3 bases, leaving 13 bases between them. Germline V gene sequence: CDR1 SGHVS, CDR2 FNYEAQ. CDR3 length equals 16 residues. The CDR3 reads CASSLGGVGVYNEQFF. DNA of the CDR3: TGTGCCAGCAGCTTAGGTGGTGTGGGGGTCTACAATGAGCAGTTCTTC.

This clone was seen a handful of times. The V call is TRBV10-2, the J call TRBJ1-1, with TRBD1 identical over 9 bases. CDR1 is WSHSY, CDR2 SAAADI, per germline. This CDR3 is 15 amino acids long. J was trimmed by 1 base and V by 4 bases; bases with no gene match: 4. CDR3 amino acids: CASSGTGETNTEAFF. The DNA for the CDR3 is TGCGCCAGCAGTGGGACAGGGGAGACGAACACTGAAGCTTTCTTT.

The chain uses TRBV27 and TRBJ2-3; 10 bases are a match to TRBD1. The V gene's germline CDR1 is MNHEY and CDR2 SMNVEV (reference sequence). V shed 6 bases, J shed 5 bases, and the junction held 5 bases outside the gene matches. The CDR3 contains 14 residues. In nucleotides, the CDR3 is TGTGCCAGCAGCCGGGACAGGGGAGGAGATACGCAGTATTTT. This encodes CASSRDRGGDTQYF.

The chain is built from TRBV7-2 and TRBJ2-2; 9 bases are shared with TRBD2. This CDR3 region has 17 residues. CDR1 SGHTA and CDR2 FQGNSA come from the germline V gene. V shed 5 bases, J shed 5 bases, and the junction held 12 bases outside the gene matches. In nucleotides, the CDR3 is TGTGCCAGCAGCCCAAGCGGAGGGGGACTAGCAACCGGGGAGCTGTTTTTT. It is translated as CASSPSGGGLATGELFF.

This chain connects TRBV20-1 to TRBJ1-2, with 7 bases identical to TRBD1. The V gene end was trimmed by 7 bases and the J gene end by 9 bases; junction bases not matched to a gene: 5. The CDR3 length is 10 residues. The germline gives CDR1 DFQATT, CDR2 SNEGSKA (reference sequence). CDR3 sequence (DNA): TGCAGTGTGACAGGGAGGCGCTACACCTTC. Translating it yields CSVTGRRYTF.

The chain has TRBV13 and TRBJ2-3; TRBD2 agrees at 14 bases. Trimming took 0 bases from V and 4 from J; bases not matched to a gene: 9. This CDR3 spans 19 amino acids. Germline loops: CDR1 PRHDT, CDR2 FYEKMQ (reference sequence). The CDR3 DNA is TGTGCCAGCAGCTTAGGATTGGGACTAGCGGGAGCGGCGGCAGATACGCAGTATTTT. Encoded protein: CASSLGLGLAGAAADTQYF.

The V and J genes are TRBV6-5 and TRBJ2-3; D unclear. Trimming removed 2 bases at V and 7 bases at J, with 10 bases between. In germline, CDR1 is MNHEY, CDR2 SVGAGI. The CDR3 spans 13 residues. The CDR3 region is CASSYDGVNTQYF. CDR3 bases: TGTGCCAGCAGTTACGATGGGGTAAATACGCAGTATTTT.

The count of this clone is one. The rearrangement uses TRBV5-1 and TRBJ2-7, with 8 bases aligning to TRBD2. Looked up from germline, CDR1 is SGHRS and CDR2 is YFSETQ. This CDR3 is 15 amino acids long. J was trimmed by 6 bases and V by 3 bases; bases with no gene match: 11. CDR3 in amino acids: CASSSRAGVSVEQYF. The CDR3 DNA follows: TGCGCCAGCAGCTCTAGAGCGGGAGTTTCGGTCGAGCAGTACTTC.

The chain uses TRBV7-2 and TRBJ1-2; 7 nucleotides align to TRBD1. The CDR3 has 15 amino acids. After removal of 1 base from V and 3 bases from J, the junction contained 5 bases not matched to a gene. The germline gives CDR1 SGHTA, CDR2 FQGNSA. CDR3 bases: TGTGCCAGCAGCTTAGGGACAGGCCCTTACTATGGCTACACCTTC. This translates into CASSLGTGPYYGYTF. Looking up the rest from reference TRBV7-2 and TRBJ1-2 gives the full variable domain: GAGVSQSPSNKVTEKGKDVELRCDPISGHTALYWYRQSLGQGLEFLIYFQGNSAPDKSGLPSDRFSAERTGGSVSTLTIQRTQQEDSAVYLCASSLGTGPYYGYTFGSGTRLTVV.

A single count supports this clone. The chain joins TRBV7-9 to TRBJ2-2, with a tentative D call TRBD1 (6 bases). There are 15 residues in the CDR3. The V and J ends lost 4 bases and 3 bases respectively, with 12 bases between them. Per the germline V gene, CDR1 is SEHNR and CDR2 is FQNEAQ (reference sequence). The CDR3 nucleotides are TGTGCCAGCAGCTCTCAGGGGCGGGACACCGGGGAGCTGTTTTTT. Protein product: CASSSQGRDTGELFF.

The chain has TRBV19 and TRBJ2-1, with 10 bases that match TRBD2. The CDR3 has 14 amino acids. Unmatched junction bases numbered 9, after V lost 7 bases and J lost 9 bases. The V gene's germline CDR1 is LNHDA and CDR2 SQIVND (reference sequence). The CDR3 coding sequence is TGTGCCAGTAATCCCACTAGCGGGATAAGTGAGCAGTTCTTC. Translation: CASNPTSGISEQFF.

CDR3 DNA: TGTGCCACCCGATCATCTTACTCGGGCCAGGGTCGAGGCTACACCTTC. Protein: CATRSSYSGQGRGYTF. The V gene is TRBV6-6, the J gene TRBJ1-2; the D gene is possibly TRBD1 (5 bases). This CDR3 spans 16 amino acids. The V and J ends lost 10 bases and 8 bases respectively, with 29 bases between them. The germline gives CDR1 MNHNY, CDR2 SVGAGI (reference sequence).

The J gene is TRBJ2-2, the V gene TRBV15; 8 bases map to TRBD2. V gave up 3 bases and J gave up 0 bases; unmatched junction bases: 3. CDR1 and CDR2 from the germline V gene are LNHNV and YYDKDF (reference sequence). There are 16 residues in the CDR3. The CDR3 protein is CATSRSSGSNTGELFF. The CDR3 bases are TGTGCCACCAGCAGGTCTAGCGGGTCGAACACCGGGGAGCTGTTTTTT.

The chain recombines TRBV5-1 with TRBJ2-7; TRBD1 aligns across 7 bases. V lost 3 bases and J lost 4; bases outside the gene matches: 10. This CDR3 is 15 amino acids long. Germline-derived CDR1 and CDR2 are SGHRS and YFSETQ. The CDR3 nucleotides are TGCGCCAGCAGCTCGAACCGGGACAGATTATACGAGCAGTACTTC. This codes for CASSSNRDRLYEQYF.

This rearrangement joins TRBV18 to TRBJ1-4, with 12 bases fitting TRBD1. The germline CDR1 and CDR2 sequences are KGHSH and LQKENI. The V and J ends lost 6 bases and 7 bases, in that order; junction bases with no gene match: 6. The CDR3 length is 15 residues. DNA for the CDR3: TGTGCCAGCTCTCTGGGACAGGGGGCTTTTGAAAAACTGTTTTTT. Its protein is CASSLGQGAFEKLFF.

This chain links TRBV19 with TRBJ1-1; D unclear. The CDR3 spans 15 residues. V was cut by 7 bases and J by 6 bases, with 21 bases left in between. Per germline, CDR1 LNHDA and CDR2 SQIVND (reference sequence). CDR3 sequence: CASTLRNVGASEAFF. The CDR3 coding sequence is TGTGCCAGTACCCTCCGTAACGTGGGAGCGTCTGAAGCTTTCTTT.

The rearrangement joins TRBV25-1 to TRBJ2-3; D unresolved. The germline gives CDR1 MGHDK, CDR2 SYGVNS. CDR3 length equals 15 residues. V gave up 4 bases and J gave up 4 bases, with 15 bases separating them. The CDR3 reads CASSVSPGVADTQYF. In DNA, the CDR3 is TGTGCCAGCAGTGTATCCCCCGGAGTCGCAGATACGCAGTATTTT.

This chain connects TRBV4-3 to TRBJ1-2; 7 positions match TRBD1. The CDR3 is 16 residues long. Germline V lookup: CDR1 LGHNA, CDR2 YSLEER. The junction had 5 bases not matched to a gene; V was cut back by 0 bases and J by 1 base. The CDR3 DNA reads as TGCGCCAGCAGCCAAGAAACAGGGGCGTTTAACTATGGCTACACCTTC. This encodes CASSQETGAFNYGYTF.

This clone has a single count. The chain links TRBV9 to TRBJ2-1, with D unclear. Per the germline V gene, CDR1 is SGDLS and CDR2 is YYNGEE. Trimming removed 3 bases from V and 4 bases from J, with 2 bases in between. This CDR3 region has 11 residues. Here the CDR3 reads CASSEYNEQFF. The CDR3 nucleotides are TGTGCCAGCAGCGAATACAATGAGCAGTTCTTC.

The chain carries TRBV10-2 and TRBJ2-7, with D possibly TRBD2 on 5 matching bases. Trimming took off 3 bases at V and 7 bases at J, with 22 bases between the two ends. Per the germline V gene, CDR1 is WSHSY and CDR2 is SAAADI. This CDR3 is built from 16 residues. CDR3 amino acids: CASSDRAAGGPGEQYF. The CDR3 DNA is TGCGCCAGCAGTGACCGGGCGGCGGGCGGCCCTGGGGAGCAGTACTTC.

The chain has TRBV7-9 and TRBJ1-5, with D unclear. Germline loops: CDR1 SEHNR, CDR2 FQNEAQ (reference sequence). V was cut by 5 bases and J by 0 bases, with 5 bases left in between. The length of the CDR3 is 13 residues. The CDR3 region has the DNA TGTGCCAGCAGCAGGAATAGCAATCAGCCCCAGCATTTT. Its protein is CASSRNSNQPQHF.